This TCR beta chain appears in the sequencing data of a study of blood T cells in healthy people across ages. This CDR3 has 14 residues. CDR1 is SGHNT and CDR2 is YENEEA in the germline V gene. This clonotype was observed a handful of times. Its antigen is currently unknown. Sequence at one end of the junction differs from germline and may be a read error. Whole-study findings and limits: Lack of knowledge of donor CMV status possibly confounded expanded clonotype changes.

The draw of peripheral blood yielded roughly 9.1 milliliters from each donor. A sample-barcoded 5' primer and a J-beta primer mix were used in a second PCR of roughly 7 to 11 cycles. Each CDR3 protein is one row after TCRdb ran MiXCR on the 5' RACE reads. Of 650,000 to 700,000 distinct CDR3 sequences in the sample, 32% were seen once. This receptor was obtained from an elderly woman in good health. The chain employs TRBV11-3 and TRBJ2-1, with TRBD2 identical over 8 bases. Sequenced material: blood. CDR3 residues: CVSSTSGSYNEQFF. The CDR3 bases are TGTGTCAGCAGTACTAGCGGATCCTACAATGAGCAGTTCTTC.